This T cell receptor (beta chain) was sequenced during a study of blood T cell repertoires in COVID-19. On the study more broadly: Specimens from acute and convalescent COVID-19 originated in the United States, Italy and Spain. T cells, B-cell-depleted T cells, or PBMCs provided the cDNA or gDNA that served as material.

How the authors handled the data: Scientists estimated how many nucleated cells there were by amplifying reference gene primers. Clones were read by immunoSEQ multiplex PCR, and TCRdb kept only the in-frame ones, dropping some. Clonal size and the V and J genes are those of that table, whereas D and trimming came from the DNA. The data contain about 170,000 clones, just under 85% of them singletons. Germline CDR1 LNHDA, CDR2 SQIVND (reference sequence). Trimming removed 3 bases from V and 1 base from J; junction bases left unmatched: 2. CDR3 length equals 14 residues. Material for sequencing was peripheral blood. The receptor was derived from a man aged 40-50 years who had recovered from COVID-19. V usage is TRBV19 and J usage is TRBJ2-5, with 7 positions matching TRBD1. CDR3: CASSITGAQETQYF. In nucleotides, the CDR3 is TGTGCCAGTAGTATTACAGGGGCCCAAGAGACCCAGTACTTC.